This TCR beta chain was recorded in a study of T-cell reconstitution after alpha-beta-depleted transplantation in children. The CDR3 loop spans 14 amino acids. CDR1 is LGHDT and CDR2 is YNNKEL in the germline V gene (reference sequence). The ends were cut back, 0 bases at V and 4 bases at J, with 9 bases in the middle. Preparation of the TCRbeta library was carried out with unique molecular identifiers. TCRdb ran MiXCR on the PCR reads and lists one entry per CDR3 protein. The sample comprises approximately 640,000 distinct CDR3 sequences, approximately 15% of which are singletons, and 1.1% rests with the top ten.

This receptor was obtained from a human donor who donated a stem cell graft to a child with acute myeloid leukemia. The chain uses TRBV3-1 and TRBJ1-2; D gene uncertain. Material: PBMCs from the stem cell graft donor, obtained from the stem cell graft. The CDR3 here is CASSQDLGRYGYTF. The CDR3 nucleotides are TGTGCCAGCAGCCAAGATCTCGGACGCTATGGCTACACCTTC.